This T cell receptor beta chain is drawn from a study of T cell responses to AZD1222 COVID-19 vaccine. Germline loops: CDR1 MDHEN, CDR2 SYDVKM. V shed 7 bases and J shed 4 bases, with 15 bases lying between them. The CDR3 runs to 14 residues. Assay used: immunoSEQ multiplex PCR; TCRdb lists only in-frame clones, some missing. The table shows fewer than 130,000 clones, with over 85% occurring only once. Source: peripheral blood, taken on day 0 of AZD1222 vaccination. The clonotype was recovered from an adult in good health. The V call is TRBV28, the J call TRBJ2-3; possible D gene TRBD2, 6 bases. The chain's CDR3 is CASIRGGVADTQYF. In DNA form, the CDR3 reads TGTGCCAGCATTAGGGGCGGGGTAGCAGATACGCAGTATTTT.